Listed below are T cell receptor beta chains from one sample, sequenced in a study of cytomegalovirus exposure and HLA in healthy donors. Profiled with immunoSEQ multiplex PCR; TCRdb holds only in-frame clones, not every one. The sample carries around 300,000 clones, roughly 89% recorded once. Sequencing was carried out using PBMCs. These receptor sequences come from a woman between 18 and 30 years old in good health and CMV-seronegative. Each CDR3 is given with its conserved first and last residue. Rows may omit the clone size; those that give it use once, few, many or a size class.

j_gene	abundance	v_gene	len	CDR3aa
TRBJ1-3	once	TRBV7-2	15	CASSTGLNSGNTIYF
TRBJ1-2	.	TRBV6-1	13	CVGGGGPNYGYTF
TRBJ2-7	.	TRBV5-3	17	CARSSYTPQGILYEQYF
TRBJ2-1	.	TRBV25-1	14	CASREGQGRDEQFF
.	.	TRBV6-6	16	CAALGRQGVLVDEQYF
TRBJ1-2	.	TRBV2	15	CASSVNTAGGYGYTF
TRBJ1-1	.	TRBV10-3	13	CAITDRSNTEAFF
TRBJ2-5	.	TRBV11-2	14	CASRLRQGWETQYF
TRBJ2-1	.	TRBV7-9	16	CASSLSGGVIYNEQFF
TRBJ2-1	.	TRBV7-3	15	CASSQGRAVYNEQFF
TRBJ2-7	.	TRBV19	13	CASSIQGHYEQYF
TRBJ1-1	.	TRBV18	14	CASSPGTGDTEAFF
TRBJ2-5	.	TRBV7-6	15	CASSWGGGAKETQYF
TRBJ1-6	.	TRBV18	16	CASSPSTGPRGSPLHF
TRBJ2-3	.	TRBV11-2	15	CASSFSGDSTDTQYF
TRBJ2-5	.	TRBV19	17	CASSMRWGSGGGETQYF
TRBJ2-5	.	TRBV18	17	CASSLIRTSGAQETQYF
TRBJ1-5	.	TRBV19	16	CASSPPTGGSNQPQHF
TRBJ2-5	.	TRBV5-1	17	CASSFQPAGVRVESQYF
TRBJ1-5	.	TRBV2	12	CASSDEYQPQHF
TRBJ2-5	.	TRBV9	16	CASSVGLRGGEETQYF
TRBJ2-7	.	TRBV10-3	14	CAISVTGVGYEQYF
TRBJ1-1	.	TRBV6-6	14	CASRTSGTGGEAFF
TRBJ1-2	.	TRBV2	15	CASSKQGPSYYGYTF
TRBJ2-1	.	TRBV6-4	16	CASRGCGGGIYNEQFF
TRBJ2-2	.	TRBV11-2	16	CASSAGPTGNTGELFF
TRBJ1-2	.	TRBV18	16	CASSPTGNALGNGYTF
TRBJ1-5	.	TRBV9	15	CASSVGTGYNQPQHF
TRBJ2-7	.	TRBV9	16	CASSVRGPRSSYEQYF
TRBJ1-2	.	TRBV28	17	CASSLWGRGVANYGYTF
TRBJ2-2	once	TRBV6-4	17	CASSDSITGGDTGELFF
TRBJ1-2	once	TRBV7-8	13	CASSLDRVGGYTF
TRBJ2-3	.	TRBV5-1	15	CASSPPAGSTDTQYF
TRBJ2-3	.	TRBV29-1	17	CSVLSGGAILSTDTQYF
TRBJ2-5	.	TRBV9	16	CASSVVGAGKKETQYF
TRBJ1-2	.	TRBV5-6	15	CASSLQLYSNYGYTF
TRBJ1-2	.	TRBV6-5	12	CASSYAGYGYTF
TRBJ1-3	.	TRBV7-3	14	CASLRLTEGNTIYF
TRBJ2-1	once	TRBV6-5	15	CASKGSGGLYNEQFF
TRBJ2-2	few	TRBV6-5	15	CASSGTSENTGELFF
TRBJ1-4	.	TRBV7-9	16	CASSANWKERKEKLFF
TRBJ2-5	.	TRBV5-1	15	CASSRTGGGQETQYF
TRBJ2-5	.	TRBV25-1	18	CALLKTSGGPAIHGTQYF
TRBJ2-4	.	TRBV5-1	15	CASSLLAGEGNIQYF
TRBJ2-3	.	TRBV19	16	CASSIGTGGGIDTQYF
TRBJ1-1	once	TRBV27	16	CASTPSPGQANTEAFF
TRBJ2-2	.	TRBV12-5	16	CASGSPTGGATGELFF
TRBJ2-3	.	TRBV9	15	CASSVTGTTTDTQYF
TRBJ1-4	.	TRBV11-2	17	CASSSPGGQSFNEKLFF
TRBJ1-6	.	TRBV7-9	14	CASTPGGGGSPLHF
TRBJ2-1	.	TRBV4-1	14	CASSLRTVFDEQFF
TRBJ2-3	.	TRBV5-4	13	CASSLKLTDTQYF